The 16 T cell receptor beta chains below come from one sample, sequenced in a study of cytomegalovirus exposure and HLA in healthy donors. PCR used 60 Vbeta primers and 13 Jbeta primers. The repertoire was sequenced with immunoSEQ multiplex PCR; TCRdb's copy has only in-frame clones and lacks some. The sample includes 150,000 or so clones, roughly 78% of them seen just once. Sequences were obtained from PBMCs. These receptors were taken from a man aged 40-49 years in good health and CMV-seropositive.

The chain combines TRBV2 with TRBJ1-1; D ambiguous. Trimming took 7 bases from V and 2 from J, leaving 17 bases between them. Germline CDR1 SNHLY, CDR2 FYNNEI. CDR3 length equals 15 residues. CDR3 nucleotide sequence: TGTGCCAGCATCCTCCGGTCCCCTTTTAACACTGAAGCTTTCTTT. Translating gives CASILRSPFNTEAFF.

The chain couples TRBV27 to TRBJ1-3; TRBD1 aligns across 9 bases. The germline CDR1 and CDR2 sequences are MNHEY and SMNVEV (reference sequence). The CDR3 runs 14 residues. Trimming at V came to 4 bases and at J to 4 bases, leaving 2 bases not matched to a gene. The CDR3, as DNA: TGTGCCAGCAGTTCACAGGGGGCGGGAAACACCATATATTTT. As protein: CASSSQGAGNTIYF.

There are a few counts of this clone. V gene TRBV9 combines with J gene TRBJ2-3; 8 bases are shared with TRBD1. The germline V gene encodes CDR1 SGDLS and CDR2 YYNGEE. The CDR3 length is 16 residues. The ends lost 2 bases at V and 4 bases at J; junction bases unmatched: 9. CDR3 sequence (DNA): TGTGCCAGCAGCGTCCTACAGGGGGTAATGGCAGATACGCAGTATTTT. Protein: CASSVLQGVMADTQYF.

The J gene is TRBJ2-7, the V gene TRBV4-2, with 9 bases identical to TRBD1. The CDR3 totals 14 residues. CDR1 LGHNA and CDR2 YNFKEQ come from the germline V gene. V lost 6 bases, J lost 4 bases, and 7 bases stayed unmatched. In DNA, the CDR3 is TGTGCCAGCAGTTCGGGGACAGGGACGTACGAGCAGTACTTC. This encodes CASSSGTGTYEQYF.

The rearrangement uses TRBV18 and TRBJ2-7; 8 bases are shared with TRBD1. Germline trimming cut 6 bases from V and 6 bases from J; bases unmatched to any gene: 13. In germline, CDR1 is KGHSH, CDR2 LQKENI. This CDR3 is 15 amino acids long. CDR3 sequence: CASSIGQGELGEQYF. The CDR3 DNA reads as TGTGCCAGCTCCATTGGACAGGGAGAGCTTGGCGAGCAGTACTTC. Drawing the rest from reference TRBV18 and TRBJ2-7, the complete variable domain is NAGVMQNPRHLVRRRGQEARLRCSPMKGHSHVYWYRQLPEEGLKFMVYLQKENIIDESGMPKERFSAEFPKEGPSILRIQQVVRGDSAAYFCASSIGQGELGEQYFGPGTRLTVT.

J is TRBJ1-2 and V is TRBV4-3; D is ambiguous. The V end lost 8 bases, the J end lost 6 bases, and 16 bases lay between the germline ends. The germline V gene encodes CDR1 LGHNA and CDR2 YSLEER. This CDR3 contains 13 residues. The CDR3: CASRSHAGNGYTF. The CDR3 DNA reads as TGCGCCAGCCGTTCTCACGCAGGAAATGGCTACACCTTC.

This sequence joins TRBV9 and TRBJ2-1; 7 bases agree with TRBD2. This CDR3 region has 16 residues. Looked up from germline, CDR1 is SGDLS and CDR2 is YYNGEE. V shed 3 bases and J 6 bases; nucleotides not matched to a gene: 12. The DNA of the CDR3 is TGTGCCAGCAGCGCCCCACTAGCGACATTCGGCAATGAGCAGTTCTTC. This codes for CASSAPLATFGNEQFF.

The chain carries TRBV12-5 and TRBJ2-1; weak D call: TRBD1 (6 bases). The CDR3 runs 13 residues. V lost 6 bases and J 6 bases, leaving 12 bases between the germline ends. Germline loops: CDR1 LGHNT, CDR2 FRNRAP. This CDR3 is CASGTDRPNEQFF. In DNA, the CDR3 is TGTGCTAGTGGGACCGACAGGCCCAATGAGCAGTTCTTC. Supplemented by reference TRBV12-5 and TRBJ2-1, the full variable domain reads DARVTQTPRHKVTEMGQEVTMRCQPILGHNTVFWYRQTMMQGLELLAYFRNRAPLDDSGMPKDRFSAEMPDATLATLKIQPSEPRDSAVYFCASGTDRPNEQFFGPGTRLTVL.

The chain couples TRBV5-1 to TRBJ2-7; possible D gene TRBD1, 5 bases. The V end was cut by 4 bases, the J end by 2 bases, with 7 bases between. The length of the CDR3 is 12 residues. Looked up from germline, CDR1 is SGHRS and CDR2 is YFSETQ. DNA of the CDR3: TGCGCCAGCAGCCAGGGAACCTACGAGCAGTACTTC. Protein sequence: CASSQGTYEQYF. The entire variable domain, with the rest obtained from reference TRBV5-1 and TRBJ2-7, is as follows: KAGVTQTPRYLIKTRGQQVTLSCSPISGHRSVSWYQQTPGQGLQFLFEYFSETQRNKGNFPGRFSGRQFSNSRSEMNVSTLELGDSALYLCASSQGTYEQYFGPGTRLTVT.

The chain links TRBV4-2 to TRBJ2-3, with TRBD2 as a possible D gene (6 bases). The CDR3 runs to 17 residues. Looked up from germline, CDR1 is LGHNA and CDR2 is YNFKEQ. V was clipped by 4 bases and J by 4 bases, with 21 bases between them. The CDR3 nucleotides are TGTGCCAGCAGCCCCCCAGATCGGGCGGGAACGGCAGATACGCAGTATTTT. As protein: CASSPPDRAGTADTQYF.

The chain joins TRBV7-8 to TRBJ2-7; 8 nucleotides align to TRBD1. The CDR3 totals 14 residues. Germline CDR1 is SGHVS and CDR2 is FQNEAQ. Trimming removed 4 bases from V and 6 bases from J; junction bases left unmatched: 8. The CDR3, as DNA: TGTGCCAGCAGCTCCGGGACAGGTCGGGGCGAGCAGTACTTC. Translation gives CASSSGTGRGEQYF.

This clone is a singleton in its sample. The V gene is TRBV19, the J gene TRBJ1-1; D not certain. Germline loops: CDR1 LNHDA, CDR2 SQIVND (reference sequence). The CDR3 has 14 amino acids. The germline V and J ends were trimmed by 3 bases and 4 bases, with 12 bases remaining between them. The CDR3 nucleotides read TGTGCCAGTAGTATTTGGCAGGTAGGCACTGAAGCTTTCTTT. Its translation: CASSIWQVGTEAFF.

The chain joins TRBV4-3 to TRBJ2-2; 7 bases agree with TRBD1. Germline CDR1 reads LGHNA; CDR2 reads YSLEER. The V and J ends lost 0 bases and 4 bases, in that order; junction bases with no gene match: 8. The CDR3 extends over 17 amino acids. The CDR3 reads CASSQDSPRTGTGELFF. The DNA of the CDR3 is TGCGCCAGCAGCCAAGATTCCCCCCGGACAGGCACCGGGGAGCTGTTTTTT.

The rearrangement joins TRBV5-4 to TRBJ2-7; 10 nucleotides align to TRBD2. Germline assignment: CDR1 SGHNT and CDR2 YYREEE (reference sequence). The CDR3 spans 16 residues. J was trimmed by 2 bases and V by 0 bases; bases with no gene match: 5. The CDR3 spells CASSLGEAGGPYEQYF. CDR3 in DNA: TGTGCCAGCAGCTTGGGGGAAGCGGGAGGGCCCTACGAGCAGTACTTC.

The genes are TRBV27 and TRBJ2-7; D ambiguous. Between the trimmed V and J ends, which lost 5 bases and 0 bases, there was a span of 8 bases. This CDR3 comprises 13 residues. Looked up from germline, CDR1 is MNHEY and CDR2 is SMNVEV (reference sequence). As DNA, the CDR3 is TGTGCCAGCAGTCCCCTGAGCTCCTACGAGCAGTACTTC. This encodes CASSPLSSYEQYF.

The CDR3 DNA is TGTGCCAGCAGCGGGGAGAACTATGGCTACACCTTC. Residues: CASSGENYGYTF. The chain links TRBV21-1 to TRBJ1-2. TRBV21-1 is a pseudogene. The CDR3 covers 12 residues.